The TCR beta chain under discussion was sequenced for a study of radiotherapy plus CTLA-4 blockade in lung cancer. Turning to the study itself: With over 25% of patients having disease control, objective responses were seen in roughly 18%.

CDR1 SNHLY and CDR2 FYNNEI come from the germline V gene. The CDR3 runs 15 residues. V gave up 6 bases and J gave up 4 bases, with 15 bases separating them. TCRdb's table, derived via immunoSEQ multiplex PCR, lists solely in-frame clones and lacks some. The repertoire holds 95,000 to 150,000 clones, with about nine tenths as singletons. The chain couples TRBV2 to TRBJ2-2, with TRBD1 as a possible D gene (6 bases). The material sequenced was peripheral blood, taken from a patient treated with radiotherapy plus ipilimumab. The sequence was collected from a human donor with non-small cell lung cancer that progressed on radiotherapy plus ipilimumab. CDR3 in amino acids: CASRLQGASTGELFF. In nucleotides, the CDR3 is TGTGCCAGCAGGTTACAGGGAGCAAGCACCGGGGAGCTGTTTTTT.